A single sample gave rise to the 8 T cell receptor beta chains below, sequenced in a study of cytomegalovirus exposure and HLA in healthy donors. PCR used 60 Vbeta primers and 13 Jbeta primers. Using immunoSEQ multiplex PCR, the repertoire was profiled, and TCRdb retains in-frame clones only, with some absent. Of some 190,000 clones in the sample, 78% were seen once. Input material: PBMCs. These TCRs come from a female donor in good health and CMV-seronegative.

The rearrangement uses TRBV11-2 and TRBJ1-4, with D maybe TRBD1 (6 bases). The V gene lost 1 base and the J gene lost 8 bases, with 14 bases spanning the gap. The CDR3 loop spans 15 amino acids. Germline values: CDR1 SGHAT, CDR2 FQNNGV. Here the CDR3 reads CASSLVPGAGEKLFF. The DNA for the CDR3 is TGTGCCAGCAGCTTAGTCCCAGGGGCAGGGGAAAAACTGTTTTTT.

This clone was recorded a few times. V is TRBV7-2 and J is TRBJ2-1; 10 bases align to TRBD2. This CDR3 is 14 amino acids long. Germline V lookup: CDR1 SGHTA, CDR2 FQGNSA. V was pared by 8 bases and J by 9 bases, with 10 bases of the junction left unmatched. The CDR3 nucleotides are TGTGCCAGCGGGGTAGCGGGGGGCAGGAGTGAGCAGTTCTTC. Protein sequence: CASGVAGGRSEQFF.

V gene TRBV27 combines with J gene TRBJ1-1; D unclear. The CDR3 is made up of 12 amino acids. The V gene lost 8 bases and the J gene lost 1 base, with 8 bases spanning the gap. CDR1 and CDR2 from the germline V gene are MNHEY and SMNVEV (reference sequence). As DNA, the CDR3 is TGTGCCAGCCACCTAGAGAACACTGAAGCTTTCTTT. Protein sequence: CASHLENTEAFF.

The chain combines TRBV29-1 with TRBJ2-7, with TRBD2 as a possible D gene (5 bases). Germline lookup yields CDR1 SQVTM and CDR2 ANQGSEA. Trimming removed 7 bases from V and 1 base from J, with 11 bases in between. The CDR3 covers 12 residues. CDR3 sequence reads: CSALDWSYEQYF. The CDR3 DNA reads as TGCAGCGCTTTGGACTGGTCCTACGAGCAGTACTTC.

V and J are TRBV10-3 and TRBJ2-2; the D is unclear. The CDR3 loop spans 13 amino acids. From germline, CDR1 is ENHRY and CDR2 SYGVKD. Trimming pared 5 bases from V and 7 bases from J, leaving 11 bases between. CDR3 coding DNA: TGTGCCATCAGTCCTGCCTTAGACGGGGAGCTGTTTTTT. This gives the protein CAISPALDGELFF.

This chain links TRBV27 with TRBJ1-4; D ambiguous. CDR3 length equals 16 residues. The germline V and J ends were trimmed by 0 bases and 8 bases, with 16 bases remaining between them. Germline V lookup: CDR1 MNHEY, CDR2 SMNVEV (reference sequence). In DNA form, the CDR3 reads TGTGCCAGCAGTTTATCCTCGGCGGGAGTTCGGGAAAAACTGTTTTTT. Its protein product is CASSLSSAGVREKLFF.

This clone was detected a few times. This chain connects TRBV2 to TRBJ2-1; 13 positions agree with TRBD2. The length of the CDR3 is 17 residues. The germline V gene has CDR1 SNHLY and CDR2 FYNNEI. V gave up 5 bases and J gave up 3 bases; unmatched junction bases: 7. The CDR3 loop reads CASSYSGLAGVYNEQFF. CDR3 in DNA: TGTGCCAGCAGTTACTCAGGACTAGCGGGAGTCTACAATGAGCAGTTCTTC.

This chain links TRBV7-8 with TRBJ2-1, with a tentative D call TRBD1 (7 bases). The germline CDR1 and CDR2 sequences are SGHVS and FQNEAQ. The length of the CDR3 is 16 residues. Trimming removed 4 bases from V and 4 bases from J, with 17 bases in between. CDR3 loop: CASSSTTQGGYNEQFF. In nucleotides, the CDR3 is TGTGCCAGCAGCTCGACCACTCAGGGGGGATACAATGAGCAGTTCTTC.